These 22 T cell receptor beta chains share one sample of origin, sequenced in a study of blood T cell repertoires in COVID-19. Using immunoSEQ multiplex PCR, the repertoire was profiled, and TCRdb retains in-frame clones only, with some absent. The repertoire holds 450,000 to 600,000 clones, with about 85% as singletons. Sequencing used PBMCs or T cells enriched from blood (not recorded which). These receptors originate from a woman under 30 who had recovered from COVID-19.

V and J are TRBV5-1 and TRBJ2-7; unclear D gene. CDR1 is SGHRS and CDR2 is YFSETQ in the germline V gene. V lost 0 bases and J lost 6, with 7 bases in between. The CDR3 is 12 residues long. The CDR3 is CASSLEAGEQYF. Written as DNA, the CDR3 is TGCGCCAGCAGCTTGGAAGCTGGCGAGCAGTACTTC.

The rearrangement uses TRBV5-4 and TRBJ1-2; tentative D call: TRBD1 (5 bases). CDR3 length: 14 residues. Germline CDR1 SGHNT, CDR2 YYREEE (reference sequence). Deletions cut 4 bases from V and 3 bases from J, with 13 bases between. The chain's CDR3 is CASSPRQGDYGYTF. The CDR3 DNA sequence: TGTGCCAGCAGCCCTCGTCAGGGTGACTATGGCTACACCTTC.

V and J are TRBV4-1 and TRBJ1-2, with 7 bases that match TRBD1. The CDR3 length is 17 residues. Germline V gives CDR1 MGHRA, CDR2 YSYEKL. J lost 4 bases, V lost 0 bases, and 11 bases had no gene match. In DNA form, the CDR3 reads TGCGCCAGCAGCCAAGATTCGCGGGACAGCGGATTCTATGGCTACACCTTC. It specifies CASSQDSRDSGFYGYTF.

The genes are TRBV30 and TRBJ2-1; no clear D. Germline CDR1 GTSNPN, CDR2 SVGIG (reference sequence). This CDR3 is built from 12 residues. V was cut by 0 bases and J by 6 bases, with 6 bases left in between. The CDR3 protein is CAWSVAVNEQFF. The CDR3 region has the DNA TGTGCCTGGAGTGTCGCGGTCAATGAGCAGTTCTTC.

V is TRBV5-1 and J is TRBJ2-7, with a possible D match to TRBD2 (6 bases). V was cut by 6 bases and J by 7 bases, with 20 bases left in between. The CDR3 loop spans 14 amino acids. Germline lookup yields CDR1 SGHRS and CDR2 YFSETQ. CDR3 sequence: CASTSHGGAREQYF. The CDR3 DNA follows: TGCGCCAGCACCTCACACGGAGGGGCCCGGGAGCAGTACTTC.

The chain links TRBV6-5 to TRBJ2-1; 15 nucleotides line up with TRBD2. The V segment lost 7 bases and the J segment 7 bases; nucleotides outside the gene matches: 5. Germline V CDR1 and CDR2: MNHEY, SVGAGI. There are 15 residues in the CDR3. CDR3 sequence (DNA): TGTGCCAGCACCCACGGGACTAGCGGGGGGAATGAGCAGTTCTTC. It yields the protein CASTHGTSGGNEQFF.

This rearrangement joins TRBV5-1 to TRBJ2-6; TRBD2 might be the D (6 bases). Germline CDR1 is SGHRS and CDR2 is YFSETQ. Trimming took 1 base from V and 1 from J, leaving 12 bases between them. The CDR3 length is 17 residues. CDR3 residues: CASSLFLGGSGANVLTF. The CDR3 DNA sequence: TGCGCCAGCAGCTTGTTCTTGGGGGGTTCTGGGGCCAACGTCCTGACTTTC.

V and J are TRBV30 and TRBJ1-2, with D possibly matching TRBD1 (6 bases). The CDR3 is made up of 14 amino acids. Looked up from germline, CDR1 is GTSNPN and CDR2 is SVGIG (reference sequence). With 2 bases removed from V and 10 bases from J, the gap between germline ends came to 20 bases. CDR3 residues: CAWSPSPQGGSYTF. The CDR3 nucleotides are TGTGCCTGGAGTCCATCCCCACAGGGTGGCTCCTACACCTTC.

The chain has TRBV5-1 and TRBJ1-3; TRBD1 aligns across 7 bases. V gave up 4 bases and J gave up 0 bases; unmatched junction bases: 4. CDR1 is SGHRS and CDR2 is YFSETQ in the germline V gene. The CDR3 is made up of 15 amino acids. The CDR3 is CASSLQGSSGNTIYF. Written as DNA, the CDR3 is TGCGCCAGCAGCCTACAGGGGAGCTCTGGAAACACCATATATTTT.

This chain joins TRBV3-1 (or the pseudogene TRBV3-2) and TRBJ2-3; TRBD2 might be the D (5 bases). V shed 1 base and J shed 5 bases, with 10 bases lying between them. CDR3 length equals 14 residues. The germline V gene has CDR1 LGHDT and CDR2 YNNKEL (reference sequence). The CDR3 sequence is CASSQGGFGDTQYF. CDR3 nucleotides: TGTGCCAGCAGCCAAGGAGGGTTCGGAGATACGCAGTATTTT.

The CDR3 loop is CASSRTGIRYEQYF. In nucleotides, the CDR3 is TGTGCCAGCAGTCGAACAGGGATTAGGTACGAGCAGTACTTC. The chain carries TRBV27 and TRBJ2-7; maybe TRBD1 (6 bases). The CDR3 is 14 amino acids. The V end was cut by 5 bases, the J end by 4 bases, with 15 bases between. Germline-derived CDR1 and CDR2 are MNHEY and SMNVEV (reference sequence).

Only one count was recorded for this clone. The rearrangement joins TRBV5-4 to TRBJ1-2, with TRBD1 matching 7 bases. The V gene's germline CDR1 is SGHNT and CDR2 YYREEE (reference sequence). This CDR3 is 14 amino acids long. V shed 0 bases and J 6 bases; nucleotides not matched to a gene: 5. CDR3 in DNA: TGTGCCAGCAGCTTGGTAGGGGGACAGCATGGCTACACCTTC. This gives the protein CASSLVGGQHGYTF.

CDR3 coding DNA: TGTGCCTGGAGTCAAGAACCACTCATTCAACGGAACTATGGCTACACCTTC. As protein: CAWSQEPLIQRNYGYTF. This sequence joins TRBV30 and TRBJ1-2; D gene unclear. Germline V CDR1 and CDR2: GTSNPN, SVGIG (reference sequence). The CDR3 has 17 residues. V lost 2 bases and J lost 2, with 21 bases in between. Full variable domain (rest looked up from reference TRBV30 and TRBJ1-2): SQTIHQWPATLVQPVGSPLSLECTVEGTSNPNLYWYRQAAGRGLQLLFYSVGIGQISSEVPQNLSASRPQDRQFILSSKKLLLSDSGFYLCAWSQEPLIQRNYGYTFGSGTRLTVV.

The chain couples TRBV6-4 to TRBJ2-1; 8 bases are a match to TRBD2. V was pared by 5 bases and J by 8 bases, with 11 bases of the junction left unmatched. Germline V CDR1 and CDR2: MRHNA, SNTAGT. The CDR3 extends over 15 amino acids. CDR3 nucleotides: TGTGCCAGCAGTCCGGGCCTACGGGGGGGAGATGAGCAGTTCTTC. Translating it yields CASSPGLRGGDEQFF.

The J gene is TRBJ1-1, the V gene TRBV4-2; D is undetermined. CDR1 is LGHNA, CDR2 YNFKEQ, per germline. This CDR3 region has 15 residues. The germline V and J ends were trimmed by 1 base and 0 bases, with 9 bases remaining between them. CDR3 sequence (DNA): TGTGCCAGCAGCCAAGTGCCCAGTATGAACACTGAAGCTTTCTTT. It specifies CASSQVPSMNTEAFF.

The chain uses TRBV19 and TRBJ1-1, with D maybe TRBD1 (5 bases). CDR1 LNHDA and CDR2 SQIVND come from the germline V gene (reference sequence). The germline V and J ends were trimmed by 3 bases and 1 base, with 9 bases remaining between them. CDR3 length equals 14 residues. The CDR3 DNA reads TGTGCCAGTAGTATGGACCAGGGGAACACTGAAGCTTTCTTT. It translates to CASSMDQGNTEAFF.

The V gene is TRBV6-5, the J gene TRBJ2-7, with 8 bases matching TRBD1. The CDR3 loop spans 13 amino acids. The germline V gene has CDR1 MNHEY and CDR2 SVGAGI. The junction had 6 bases not matched to a gene; V was cut back by 6 bases and J by 5 bases. The CDR3 region is CASRATGVHEQYF. CDR3 DNA sequence: TGTGCCAGCAGAGCGACAGGGGTGCACGAGCAGTACTTC.

This clone was counted a few times. The genes are TRBV7-3 and TRBJ2-5, with TRBD1 matching over 9 bases. The CDR3 totals 16 residues. The germline gives CDR1 SGHTA, CDR2 FQGTGA. V shed 1 base and J 3 bases; nucleotides not matched to a gene: 6. CDR3 DNA sequence: TGTGCCAGCAGCTTAAACGACGGGACAGGGAAAGAGACCCAGTACTTC. Translated: CASSLNDGTGKETQYF.

This chain connects TRBV28 to TRBJ1-4, with 8 bases that match TRBD1. Per germline, CDR1 MDHEN and CDR2 SYDVKM. The CDR3 spans 14 residues. V gave up 2 bases and J gave up 8 bases; unmatched junction bases: 4. The chain's CDR3 is CASSLQGAGEKLFF. CDR3 nucleotides: TGTGCCAGCAGTTTACAGGGGGCGGGGGAAAAACTGTTTTTT.

The chain couples TRBV5-5 to TRBJ2-2; a weak D match, TRBD1 (7 bases). V shed 1 base and J shed 3 bases, with 16 bases lying between them. Germline V gives CDR1 SGHKS, CDR2 YYEKEE (reference sequence). The CDR3 sequence is 17 residues long. The CDR3 loop is CASSLTVTGEDTGELFF. The CDR3, as DNA: TGTGCCAGCAGCTTGACTGTAACAGGGGAGGACACCGGGGAGCTGTTTTTT.

This clone turned up a few times. The chain uses TRBV19 and TRBJ2-7; 9 bases line up with TRBD2. The V and J ends lost 3 bases and 0 bases, in that order; junction bases with no gene match: 9. CDR3 length: 17 residues. The germline gives CDR1 LNHDA, CDR2 SQIVND (reference sequence). Here the CDR3 DNA reads TGTGCCAGTAGTATCGGCGGTAGCGGGGGCCTCTCCTACGAGCAGTACTTC. Protein: CASSIGGSGGLSYEQYF.

This chain uses TRBV5-1 with TRBJ2-5; 13 nucleotides agree with TRBD2. The junction had 5 bases not matched to a gene; V was cut back by 7 bases and J by 5 bases. Germline V lookup: CDR1 SGHRS, CDR2 YFSETQ. The CDR3 extends over 14 amino acids. CDR3 amino acids: CASSGLAGRETQYF. The CDR3, as DNA: TGCGCCAGCTCGGGACTAGCGGGGAGGGAGACCCAGTACTTC.